These 11 T cell receptor beta chains share one sample of origin, sequenced in a study of T cells after yellow fever vaccination. Using its own MiXCR run on the 5' RACE reads, TCRdb lists one record per CDR3 protein. The sample consists of 340,000 or so distinct CDR3 sequences, about an eighth of them appearing once. Specimen: CD4+ T cells sorted from PBMCs, collected 15 days after the yellow fever booster vaccination. Receptors originate from a man between 18 and 29 years old who received the YFV17D yellow fever vaccine.

The gene calls are TRBV12-3 or TRBV12-4 and TRBJ1-1; D is unclear. This CDR3 has 15 residues. The V end was cut by 1 base, the J end by 1 base, with 10 bases between. The CDR3, as DNA: TGTGCCAGCAGTTTAGGTCTTGTCGCGAACACTGAAGCTTTCTTT. Its protein product is CASSLGLVANTEAFF.

This clonotype was detected a few times. The genes are TRBV18 and TRBJ1-1, with 12 bases matching TRBD1. Trimming at V came to 3 bases and at J to 5 bases, leaving 10 bases not matched to a gene. From germline, CDR1 is KGHSH and CDR2 LQKENI. This CDR3 has 17 residues. CDR3 protein: CASSPVGTGGVGTEAFF. The CDR3 bases are TGTGCCAGCTCACCCGTGGGGACAGGGGGCGTAGGAACTGAAGCTTTCTTT. Supplemented by reference TRBV18 and TRBJ1-1, the full variable domain reads NAGVMQNPRHLVRRRGQEARLRCSPMKGHSHVYWYRQLPEEGLKFMVYLQKENIIDESGMPKERFSAEFPKEGPSILRIQQVVRGDSAAYFCASSPVGTGGVGTEAFFGQGTRLTVV.

This rearrangement joins TRBV12-3 or TRBV12-4 to TRBJ1-2; 10 bases line up with TRBD1. J lost 8 bases, V lost 4 bases, and 4 bases had no gene match. The CDR3 runs to 13 residues. As DNA, the CDR3 is TGTGCCAGCAGTTGGGGACAGGGGTTGGGCTACACCTTC. It is translated as CASSWGQGLGYTF.

The table lists this clonotype with many counts. The gene calls are TRBV5-1 and TRBJ2-3; D is ambiguous. Germline CDR1 is SGHRS and CDR2 is YFSETQ. CDR3 size: 14 residues. V gave up 4 bases and J gave up 5 bases, with 14 bases separating them. CDR3 in amino acids: CASSLAAHQDTQYF. The CDR3 DNA sequence: TGCGCCAGCAGCCTGGCAGCCCACCAAGATACGCAGTATTTT.

This clonotype was seen a handful of times. The rearrangement joins TRBV5-1 to TRBJ2-1; no firm D call. The CDR3 sequence is 14 residues long. Germline CDR1 is SGHRS and CDR2 is YFSETQ. V was pared by 4 bases and J by 0 bases, with 8 bases between. CDR3: CASSPQSSYNEQFF. The CDR3 coding sequence is TGCGCCAGCAGCCCACAGAGCTCCTACAATGAGCAGTTCTTC.

Only a few counts were recorded for this clonotype. The CDR3 DNA reads as TGTGCCAGCAGTCCTTCTGTAGGGACGAGAGCTTTCTTT. Its translation is CASSPSVGTRAFF. V and J are TRBV6-5 and TRBJ1-1; possible D gene TRBD1, 5 bases. CDR3 length: 13 amino acids. CDR1 and CDR2 from the germline V gene are MNHEY and SVGAGI. Deletions cut 5 bases from V and 10 bases from J, with 17 bases between.

This clonotype has just a few counts. The genes are TRBV27 and TRBJ2-7; maybe TRBD2 (6 bases). Germline V CDR1 and CDR2: MNHEY, SMNVEV (reference sequence). This CDR3 region has 14 residues. V lost 8 bases and J 4 bases, leaving 18 bases between the germline ends. This CDR3 is CASGPWGVGYEQYF. Here the CDR3 DNA reads TGTGCCAGCGGACCGTGGGGGGTGGGTTACGAGCAGTACTTC.

V gene TRBV12-3 or TRBV12-4 combines with J gene TRBJ1-5; no clear D. Trimming took off 5 bases at V and 0 bases at J, with 11 bases between the two ends. This CDR3 contains 15 residues. CDR3 in amino acids: CASSAGDFSNQPQHF. The CDR3 DNA is TGTGCCAGCAGTGCAGGCGACTTTAGCAATCAGCCCCAGCATTTT.

This clonotype was found a few times. This chain joins TRBV6-5 and TRBJ2-3; maybe TRBD2 (6 bases). The V gene lost 0 bases and the J gene lost 8 bases, with 18 bases spanning the gap. Germline lookup yields CDR1 MNHEY and CDR2 SVGAGI. The CDR3 spans 16 residues. DNA of the CDR3: TGTGCCAGCAGTTACTCTGGGCGGGGCCGTGGGAGTACGCAGTATTTT. This gives the protein CASSYSGRGRGSTQYF.

V is TRBV7-9 and J is TRBJ2-5; 15 bases align to TRBD2. The CDR3 loop spans 15 amino acids. With V trimmed by 5 bases and J by 4 bases, 2 bases remained unmatched. CDR1 is SEHNR, CDR2 FQNEAQ, per germline (reference sequence). As DNA, the CDR3 is TGTGCCAGCAGCGAGGGACTAGCGGGGGGAGAGACCCAGTACTTC. The encoded protein is CASSEGLAGGETQYF.

The V gene is TRBV2, the J gene TRBJ1-6, with a tentative D call TRBD1 (6 bases). Germline CDR1 and CDR2: SNHLY and FYNNEI. The CDR3 covers 13 residues. Trimming left V 1 base short and J 10 bases short, with 8 bases between. The CDR3 loop is CASSEEGDSPLHF. In DNA form, the CDR3 reads TGTGCCAGCAGTGAAGAGGGGGACTCACCCCTCCACTTT.